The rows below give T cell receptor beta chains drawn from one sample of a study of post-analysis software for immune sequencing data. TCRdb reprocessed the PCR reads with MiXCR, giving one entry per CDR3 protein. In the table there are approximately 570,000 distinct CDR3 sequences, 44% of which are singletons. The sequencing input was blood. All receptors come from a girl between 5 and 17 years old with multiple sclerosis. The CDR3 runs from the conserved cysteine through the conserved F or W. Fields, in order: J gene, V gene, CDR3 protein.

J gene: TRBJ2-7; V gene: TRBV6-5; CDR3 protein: CASGQAVRGHEQYF
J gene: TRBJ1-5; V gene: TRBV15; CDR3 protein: CATSREGPGNQPQHF
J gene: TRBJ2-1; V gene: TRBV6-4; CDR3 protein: CASSVRGGTDEQFF
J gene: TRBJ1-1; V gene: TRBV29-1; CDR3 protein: CSVVDRLNTEAFF
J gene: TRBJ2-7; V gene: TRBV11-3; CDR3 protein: CASSLRLALYF
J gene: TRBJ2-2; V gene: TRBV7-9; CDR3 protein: CASSFRAHTGELFF
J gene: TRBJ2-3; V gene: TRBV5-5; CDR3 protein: CASSLKIAETTDTQYF
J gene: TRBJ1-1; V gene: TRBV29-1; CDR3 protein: CSVGSTGMNTEAFF
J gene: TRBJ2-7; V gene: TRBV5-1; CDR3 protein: CASSYIRQDEQYF
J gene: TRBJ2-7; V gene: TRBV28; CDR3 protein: CASSFPWTGGDHHEQYF
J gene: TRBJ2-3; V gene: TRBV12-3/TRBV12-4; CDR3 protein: CASSPGGLGSDTRYF
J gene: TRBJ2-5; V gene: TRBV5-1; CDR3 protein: CASSLVFQEEETQYF
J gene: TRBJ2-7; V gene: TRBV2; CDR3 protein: CASSGSGTLYEQYF
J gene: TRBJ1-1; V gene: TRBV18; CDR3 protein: CASSPSLQRFAFF
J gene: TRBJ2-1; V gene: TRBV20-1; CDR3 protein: CSARDPARLEVYNEQFF
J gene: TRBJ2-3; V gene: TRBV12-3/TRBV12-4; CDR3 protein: CASSLNTMGTDTQYF
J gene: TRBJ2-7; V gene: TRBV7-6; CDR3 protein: CASSETGTGIAKQYF
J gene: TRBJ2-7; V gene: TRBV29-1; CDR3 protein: CSVIRDSSYEQYF
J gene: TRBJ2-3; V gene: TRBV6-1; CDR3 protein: CASSPALAGGDTQYF
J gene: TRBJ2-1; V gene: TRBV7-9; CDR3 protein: CASSLHSDEQFF
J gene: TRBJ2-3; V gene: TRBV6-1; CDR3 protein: CASSRGPRTDTQYF
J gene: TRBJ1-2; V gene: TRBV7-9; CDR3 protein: CASSLGALTF
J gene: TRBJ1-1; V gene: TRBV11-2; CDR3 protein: CASSLAGGMNTEAFF
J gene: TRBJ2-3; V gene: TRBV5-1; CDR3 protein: CASSLGDRAADTQYF
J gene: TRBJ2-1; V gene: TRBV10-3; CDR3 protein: CAISAGGVGNEQFF
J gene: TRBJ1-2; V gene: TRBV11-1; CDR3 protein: CASSLFEGIGYGYTF
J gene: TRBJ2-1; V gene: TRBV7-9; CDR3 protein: CASSPLPNRGVDEQFF
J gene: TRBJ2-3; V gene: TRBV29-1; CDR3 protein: CSSSGYTDTQYF
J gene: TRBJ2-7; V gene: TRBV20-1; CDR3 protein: CSAREGSSYEQYF
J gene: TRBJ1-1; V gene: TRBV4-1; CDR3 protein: CASSFPTGGTTEAFF
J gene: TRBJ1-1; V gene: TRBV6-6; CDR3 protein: CASSYSYHTEAFF
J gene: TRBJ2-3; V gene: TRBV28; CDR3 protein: CASTAGGFGTDTQYF
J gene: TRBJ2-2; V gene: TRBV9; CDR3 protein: CASKQRAGGELFF
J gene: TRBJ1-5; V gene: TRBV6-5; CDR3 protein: CASSYYGPGDQPQHF
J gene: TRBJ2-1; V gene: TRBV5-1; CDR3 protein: CASSLEWKRGRDEQFF
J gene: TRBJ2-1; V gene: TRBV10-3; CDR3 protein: CAISADRGVFNEQFF
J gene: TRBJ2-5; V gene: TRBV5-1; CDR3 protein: CASSLRPGGEETQYF
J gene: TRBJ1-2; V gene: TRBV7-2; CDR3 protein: CASSFRQGRRGYTF
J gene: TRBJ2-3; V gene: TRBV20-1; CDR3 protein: CSGETGLAGDTQYF
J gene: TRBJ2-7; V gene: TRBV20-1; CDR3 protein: CSARDQTGSSYEQYF
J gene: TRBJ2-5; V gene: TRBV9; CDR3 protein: CASSVVDRGVTQYF
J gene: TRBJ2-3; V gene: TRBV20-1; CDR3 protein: CSAQAGTSVSDTQYF
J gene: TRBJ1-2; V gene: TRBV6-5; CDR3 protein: CASSDSGPLGYTF
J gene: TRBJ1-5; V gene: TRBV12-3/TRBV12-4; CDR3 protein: CASSPRGASNQPQHF
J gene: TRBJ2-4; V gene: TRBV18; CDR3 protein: CASSPTDSRGQYF
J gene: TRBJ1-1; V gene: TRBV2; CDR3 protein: CASSDGPTEAFF
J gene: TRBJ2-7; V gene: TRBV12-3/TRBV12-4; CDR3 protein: CASSWDRYEQYF
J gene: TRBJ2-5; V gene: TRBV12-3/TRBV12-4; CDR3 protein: CASSQSRGPETQYF
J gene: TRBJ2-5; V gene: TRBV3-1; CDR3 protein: CASSQQQQYQETQYF